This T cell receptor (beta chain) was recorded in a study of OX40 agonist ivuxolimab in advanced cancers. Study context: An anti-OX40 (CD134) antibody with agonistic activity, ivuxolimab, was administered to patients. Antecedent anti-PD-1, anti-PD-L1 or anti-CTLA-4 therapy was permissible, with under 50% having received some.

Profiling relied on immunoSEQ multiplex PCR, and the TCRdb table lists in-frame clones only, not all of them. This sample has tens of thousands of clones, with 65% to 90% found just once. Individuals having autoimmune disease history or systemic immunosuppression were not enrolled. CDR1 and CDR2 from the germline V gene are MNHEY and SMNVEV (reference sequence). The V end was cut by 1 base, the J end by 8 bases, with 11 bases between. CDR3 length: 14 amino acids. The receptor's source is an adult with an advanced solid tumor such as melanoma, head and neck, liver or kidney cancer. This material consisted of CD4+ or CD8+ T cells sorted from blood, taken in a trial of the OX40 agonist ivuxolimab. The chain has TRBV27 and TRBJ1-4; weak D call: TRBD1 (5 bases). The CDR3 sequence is CASSLWAGSEKLFF. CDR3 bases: TGTGCCAGCAGTTTATGGGCAGGGAGCGAAAAACTGTTTTTT. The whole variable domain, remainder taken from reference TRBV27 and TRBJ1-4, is EAQVTQNPRYLITVTGKKLTVTCSQNMNHEYMSWYRQDPGLGLRQIYYSMNVEVTDKGDVPEGYKVSRKEKRNFPLILESPSPNQTSLYFCASSLWAGSEKLFFGSGTQLSVL.